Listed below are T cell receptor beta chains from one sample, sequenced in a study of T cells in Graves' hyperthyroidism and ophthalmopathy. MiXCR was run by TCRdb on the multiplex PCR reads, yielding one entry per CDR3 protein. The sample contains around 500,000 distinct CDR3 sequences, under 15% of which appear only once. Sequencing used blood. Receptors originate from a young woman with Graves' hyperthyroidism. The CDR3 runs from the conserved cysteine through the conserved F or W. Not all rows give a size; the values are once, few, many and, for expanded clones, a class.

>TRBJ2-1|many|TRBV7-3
CASSRTSDNEQFF
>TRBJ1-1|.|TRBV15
CATSRRFTGTNTEAFF
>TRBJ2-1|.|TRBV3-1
CASSLSRTAGGPGEFF
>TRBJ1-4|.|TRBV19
CASRFGPTNEKLFF
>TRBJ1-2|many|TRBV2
CARERDPYGYTF
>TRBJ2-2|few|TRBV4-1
CASSQDANPGELFF
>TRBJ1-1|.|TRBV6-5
CASSYWTVNEAFF
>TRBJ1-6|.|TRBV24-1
CATSDLHRGGNNSPLHF
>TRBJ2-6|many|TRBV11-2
CASRQLPGQGAGANVLTF
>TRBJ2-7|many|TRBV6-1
CASSEETGFKEQYF
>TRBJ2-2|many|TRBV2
CASSEKMVGAYTGELFF
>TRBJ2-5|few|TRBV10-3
CAISDGTSGLLGGETQYF
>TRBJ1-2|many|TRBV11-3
CASSPRTGVYYYGYTF
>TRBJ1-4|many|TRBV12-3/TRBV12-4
CASSLRTGGNEKLFF
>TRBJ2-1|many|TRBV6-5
CASSYGFEAGSGLGEQFF
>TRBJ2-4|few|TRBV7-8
CASSLARGAPTKNIQYF
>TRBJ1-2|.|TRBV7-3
CASSLQGNRGYTF
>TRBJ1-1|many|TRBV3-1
CASSPSWSDTEAFF
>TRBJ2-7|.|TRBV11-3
CASSLAGEIREQYF
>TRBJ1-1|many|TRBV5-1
CASSPDPDSHTEAFF
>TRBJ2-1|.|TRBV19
CASSIGGLANEQFF
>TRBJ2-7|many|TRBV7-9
CASSLVQDNNEQYF
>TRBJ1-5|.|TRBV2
CASSEDYHQPQHF
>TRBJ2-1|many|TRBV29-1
CSVEDPDYYNEQFF
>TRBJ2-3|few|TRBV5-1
CASSFRIPTDTQYF
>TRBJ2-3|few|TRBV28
CASSFFSAGGPDTQYF
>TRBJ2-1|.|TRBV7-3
CASSFSGPSSYNEQFF
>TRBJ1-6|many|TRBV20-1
CSARDVRTGDWHSPLHF
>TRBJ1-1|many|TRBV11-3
CASSKGQNTEAFF
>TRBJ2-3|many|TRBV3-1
CASSAMRTDTQYF
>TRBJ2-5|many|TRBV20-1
CSARGQGRQETQYF
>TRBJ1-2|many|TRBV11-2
CASSLRQLEGYTF
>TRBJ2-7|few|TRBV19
CASSIASGTTYEQYF
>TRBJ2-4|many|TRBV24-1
CATVTGLAKNIQYF
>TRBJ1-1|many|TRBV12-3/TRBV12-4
CASNGGIMNTEAFF